Following are 25 T cell receptor beta chains from one sample sequenced in a study of tumor-infiltrating lymphocytes in oesophageal squamous cell carcinoma. One entry per CDR3 protein, called by TCRdb with MiXCR from the PCR reads. The sample has over 20,000 distinct CDR3 sequences; about a third are singletons. The specimen sequenced was esophageal tumor tissue. The source is a female donor with esophageal squamous cell carcinoma.

This rearrangement joins TRBV30 to TRBJ1-6; D remains ambiguous. Trimming left V 4 bases short and J 3 bases short, with 13 bases between. This CDR3 spans 15 amino acids. Looked up from germline, CDR1 is GTSNPN and CDR2 is SVGIG (reference sequence). The CDR3 region is CAWTLSKFYNSPLHF. DNA for the CDR3: TGTGCCTGGACTCTCAGCAAATTCTATAATTCACCCCTCCACTTT.

In this sample, this clonotype turned up many times. Here the CDR3 DNA reads TGTGCCAGCAGTTACAGGACAGTAATGAACACTGAAGCTTTCTTT. Protein sequence: CASSYRTVMNTEAFF. J is TRBJ1-1 and V is TRBV6-6, with D possibly TRBD1 on 6 matching bases. Germline V gene sequence: CDR1 MNHNY, CDR2 SVGAGI (reference sequence). V gave up 2 bases and J gave up 0 bases, with 10 bases separating them. The CDR3 totals 15 residues.

This clonotype was seen ten or more times. The gene calls are TRBV5-1 and TRBJ2-5; D not certain. The CDR3 consists of 12 residues. Looked up from germline, CDR1 is SGHRS and CDR2 is YFSETQ. V was pared by 4 bases and J by 2 bases, with 6 bases between. CDR3 loop: CASSASQETQYF. CDR3 in DNA: TGCGCCAGCAGCGCTTCACAAGAGACCCAGTACTTC.

A single count supports this clonotype. This may stem from a read error, because a much larger clone lies one nucleotide away. This sequence joins TRBV7-4 and TRBJ1-1, with D possibly being TRBD1 (5 bases). The CDR3 has 14 amino acids. Per the germline V gene, CDR1 is SGHVT and CDR2 is SQSDAQ. CDR3 DNA sequence: TGCGCCGGCAGCCAAGAGAGGGGAGGAATTGAAGCTTTCTTT. This sequence encodes CAGSQERGGIEAFF.

This clonotype was seen ten or more times. The V gene is TRBV7-9, the J gene TRBJ2-5, with D unresolved. This CDR3 comprises 14 residues. Trimming removed 2 bases from V and 11 bases from J, with 18 bases in between. Germline V lookup: CDR1 SEHNR, CDR2 FQNEAQ (reference sequence). Written as DNA, the CDR3 is TGTGCCAGCAGCTTATTTAGGGCCTACAATGAGCAGTACTTC. Residues: CASSLFRAYNEQYF.

The V gene is TRBV18, the J gene TRBJ2-7; 12 nucleotides line up with TRBD1. Per the germline V gene, CDR1 is KGHSH and CDR2 is LQKENI. V lost 0 bases to trimming and J lost 7 bases; unmatched junction nucleotides: 4. The CDR3 sequence is 15 residues long. The CDR3 nucleotides are TGTGCCAGCTCACCACCGGGACAGGGGGCAGGGGAGCAGTACTTC. Translation gives CASSPPGQGAGEQYF. Looking up the rest from reference TRBV18 and TRBJ2-7 gives the full variable domain: NAGVMQNPRHLVRRRGQEARLRCSPMKGHSHVYWYRQLPEEGLKFMVYLQKENIIDESGMPKERFSAEFPKEGPSILRIQQVVRGDSAAYFCASSPPGQGAGEQYFGPGTRLTVT.

This clonotype was observed many times. The chain combines TRBV28 with TRBJ2-5; TRBD1 matches 9 bases. There are 15 residues in the CDR3. CDR1 and CDR2 from the germline V gene are MDHEN and SYDVKM. Trimming removed 5 bases from V and 4 bases from J; junction bases left unmatched: 8. The CDR3 DNA sequence: TGTGCCAGCAGTCTTCCGGGACAGGGAGGAGAGACCCAGTACTTC. This encodes CASSLPGQGGETQYF.

This clonotype was detected ten times or more. The gene calls are TRBV27 and TRBJ1-2; D unclear. CDR3 length: 15 residues. Trimming stripped 0 bases from V and 3 bases from J, with 11 bases between. CDR1 is MNHEY and CDR2 is SMNVEV in the germline V gene (reference sequence). In nucleotides, the CDR3 is TGTGCCAGCAGTTTATCGAAGGCAGCTTACTATGGCTACACCTTC. It specifies CASSLSKAAYYGYTF.

The chain carries TRBV11-2 and TRBJ1-6; TRBD1 agrees at 7 bases. Trimming at V came to 5 bases and at J to 8 bases, leaving 6 bases not matched to a gene. CDR3 length equals 14 residues. CDR1 is SGHAT and CDR2 is FQNNGV in the germline V gene. The CDR3 DNA sequence: TGTGCCAGCAGCACGACAGGGCGCGATTCACCCCTCCACTTT. Translation gives CASSTTGRDSPLHF.

The table lists this clonotype with many counts. The CDR3 protein is CASSLAGGNIQYF. CDR3 DNA: TGCGCCAGCAGCTTGGCCGGGGGGAACATTCAGTACTTC. The chain carries TRBV5-1 and TRBJ2-4, with TRBD2 matching over 7 bases. This CDR3 has 13 residues. The trim removed 0 bases at V and 7 bases at J, leaving 1 base unmatched. The germline CDR1 and CDR2 sequences are SGHRS and YFSETQ.

This clonotype is medium-sized (0.01 to 0.1%) within its sample. This chain joins TRBV7-2 and TRBJ2-7; TRBD1 or TRBD2 may be the D gene (5 bases each). Germline V gene sequence: CDR1 SGHTA, CDR2 FQGNSA. The CDR3 has 13 amino acids. V was pared by 5 bases and J by 0 bases, with 8 bases between. The CDR3 DNA is TGTGCCAGCAGCCAGGGACCCTCCTACGAGCAGTACTTC. Protein: CASSQGPSYEQYF.

The rearrangement uses TRBV9 and TRBJ1-1; 9 bases fit TRBD1. V gave up 4 bases and J gave up 5 bases; unmatched junction bases: 12. The CDR3 has 16 residues. The germline gives CDR1 SGDLS, CDR2 YYNGEE. The CDR3 DNA reads as TGTGCCAGCAGCCGGTCGGGACAGGGAGGGATAACTGAAGCTTTCTTT. It encodes CASSRSGQGGITEAFF.

With regard to this clonotype: The conserved closing phenylalanine or tryptophan is absent in this CDR3, likely reflecting a read error. The DNA is omitted, as the CDR3 cannot be located on it reliably, and the CDR3 follows TCRdb's listing. This chain links TRBV6-6 with TRBJ1-1; TRBD1 is taken as the D call from the table, unchecked against the DNA. Germline CDR1 MNHNY, CDR2 SVGAGI (reference sequence). The CDR3 is 9 residues long, ends included. CDR3 residues: CASSYARDR.

In its sample, this clonotype was seen a few times. This rearrangement joins TRBV4-1 to TRBJ2-4; D call uncertain. The assigned J gene may be wrong: the sequence end matches TRBJ2-7 better. The CDR3 has 13 amino acids. The germline CDR1 and CDR2 sequences are MGHRA and YSYEKL. The CDR3 protein is CASSQGTGYEQYF. CDR3 DNA sequence: TGCGCCAGCAGCCAAGGGACGGGCTACGAGCAGTACTTC.

This clonotype was observed at least ten times. J is TRBJ1-1 and V is TRBV7-2; 7 bases are a match to TRBD1. The germline V gene has CDR1 SGHTA and CDR2 FQGNSA. Losses at the gene ends were 5 bases for V and 2 bases for J; bases not matched to a gene: 8. CDR3 size: 15 residues. The chain's CDR3 is CASSQLGQLNTEAFF. The CDR3 nucleotides are TGTGCCAGCAGCCAACTGGGACAGCTTAACACTGAAGCTTTCTTT.

This chain links TRBV7-9 with TRBJ1-1, with TRBD1 matching 11 bases. Germline loops: CDR1 SEHNR, CDR2 FQNEAQ (reference sequence). With 5 bases clipped from V and 1 base from J, the junction kept 9 bases outside the gene matches. The CDR3 is made up of 17 amino acids. The CDR3 coding sequence is TGTGCCAGCAGCAAGGGACAGGGGGGTGCACGGAACACTGAAGCTTTCTTT. This codes for CASSKGQGGARNTEAFF.

At least ten counts were recorded for this clonotype. V gene TRBV6-1 combines with J gene TRBJ2-7, with 10 bases matching TRBD2. With V trimmed by 6 bases and J by 4 bases, 0 bases remained unmatched. The CDR3 runs to 12 residues. CDR1 and CDR2 from the germline V gene are MNHNS and SASEGT. CDR3 region: CASRTSGYEQYF. The CDR3 nucleotides read TGTGCCAGCAGGACTAGCGGGTACGAGCAGTACTTC.

This clonotype was seen more than once but under ten times. The V and J genes are TRBV9 and TRBJ1-2, with 9 bases identical to TRBD1. Germline trimming cut 6 bases from V and 2 bases from J; bases unmatched to any gene: 2. The CDR3 spans 13 residues. CDR1 is SGDLS, CDR2 YYNGEE, per germline. The CDR3 protein is CASTGQGNYGYTF. CDR3 DNA: TGTGCCAGCACAGGACAGGGGAACTATGGCTACACCTTC.

This clonotype was found many times. The chain links TRBV7-9 to TRBJ2-7; D ambiguous. Trimming removed 5 bases at V and 3 bases at J, with 11 bases between. The CDR3 has 13 residues. Germline CDR1 is SEHNR and CDR2 is FQNEAQ (reference sequence). The CDR3 DNA follows: TGTGCCAGCAGCCCTCTCACCCTCTACGAGCAGTACTTC. Translated: CASSPLTLYEQYF.

Points on this clonotype: This CDR3 is missing its conserved last phenylalanine or tryptophan, likely due to a read error. No DNA is shown, since the ends of the CDR3 on it are uncertain; the CDR3 is the one TCRdb lists. The CDR3 protein is CASSYSQGGNLNGYTFGS. The chain couples TRBV6-8 to TRBJ2-7; the table names TRBD1, a call not compared with the DNA. With termini counted, the CDR3 has 18 amino acids. From germline, CDR1 is MNHGY and CDR2 SAAAGT.

Within the sample, this clonotype is medium-sized. This sequence joins TRBV12-3 or TRBV12-4 and TRBJ2-7; D might be TRBD1 (5 bases). The CDR3 has 13 residues. Trimming took off 3 bases at V and 3 bases at J, with 9 bases between the two ends. The CDR3 spells CASSFGASYEQYF. CDR3 in DNA: TGTGCCAGCAGTTTTGGGGCGAGCTACGAGCAGTACTTC.

This clonotype came up a few times. This could be a read error, since a much larger clone is one nucleotide away. This sequence joins TRBV24-1 and TRBJ2-1; 8 nucleotides agree with TRBD2. Germline CDR1 is KGHDR and CDR2 is SFDVKD. The V and J ends lost 8 bases and 10 bases, in that order; junction bases with no gene match: 9. The CDR3 is made up of 13 amino acids. CDR3 in DNA: TGTGCCACCAATCGAGCGGGAGAACACGAGCAGTTCTTC. The encoded protein is CATNRAGEHEQFF.

The chain recombines TRBV9 with TRBJ2-2, with 9 bases aligning to TRBD2. In germline, CDR1 is SGDLS, CDR2 YYNGEE. The length of the CDR3 is 16 residues. V shed 4 bases, J shed 6 bases, and the junction held 10 bases outside the gene matches. CDR3 sequence: CASSLLSGSGAGELFF. CDR3 in DNA: TGTGCCAGCAGCTTACTTAGCGGGAGCGGTGCCGGGGAGCTGTTTTTT.

This clonotype was picked up many times. The chain links TRBV19 to TRBJ1-1, with D possibly matching TRBD1 (6 bases). The CDR3 runs 13 residues. V was cut by 6 bases and J by 5 bases, with 13 bases left in between. CDR1 is LNHDA and CDR2 is SQIVND in the germline V gene (reference sequence). DNA of the CDR3: TGTGCCAGTAGGGGGGACCAGGGGACTGAAGCTTTCTTT. It codes for CASRGDQGTEAFF. Combining the CDR3 with reference TRBV19 and TRBJ1-1 gives the whole variable domain DGGITQSPKYLFRKEGQNVTLSCEQNLNHDAMYWYRQDPGQGLRLIYYSQIVNDFQKGDIAEGYSVSREKKESFPLTVTSAQKNPTAFYLCASRGDQGTEAFFGQGTRLTVV.

Concerning this clonotype: Because it lacks the conserved phenylalanine or tryptophan at the end, this CDR3 is likely a read error. The chain joins TRBV12-3 or TRBV12-4 to TRBJ2-4; tentatively, D is TRBD2 (5 bases). The CDR3 spans 16 residues. V shed 4 bases and J shed 13 bases, with 26 bases lying between them. CDR3: CASSYSRTGSYNEQYS. DNA for the CDR3: TGTGCCAGCAGTTACTCGAGAACGGGATCCTACAATGAGCAGTACTCC.